This paragraph reports one TCR beta chain. These data are taken from a study of blood T cell repertoires in COVID-19. The wider study: The United States, Italy and Spain supplied acute and convalescent COVID-19 samples.

CDR3 length: 14 amino acids. The ends were cut back, 5 bases at V and 3 bases at J, with 11 bases in the middle. Germline CDR1 and CDR2: LNHDA and SQIVND (reference sequence). Here immunoSEQ multiplex PCR was the method, and the copy in TCRdb shows in-frame clones only, minus some. The table lists 45,000 to 60,000 clones, roughly 80% of them singletons, with roughly 12% in the top ten. The source material was peripheral blood. The sequence derives from a human donor in a cohort sampled during active COVID-19. The chain is built from TRBV19 and TRBJ2-1, with a possible D match to TRBD1 (6 bases). The CDR3: CASSPSTGYNEQFF. The CDR3 region has the DNA TGTGCCAGTAGTCCCTCGACAGGCTACAATGAGCAGTTCTTC.